The entry below gives a single T cell receptor beta chain sequence along with its context. Its antigen is still unknown. The CDR3 contains 15 residues. J was trimmed by 2 bases and V by 10 bases; bases with no gene match: 11. Looked up from germline, CDR1 is LNHDA and CDR2 is SQIVND (reference sequence). This record comes from a study of cytomegalovirus exposure and HLA in healthy donors. Overall study findings and caveats: Within a later analysis, the majority of CMV-associated TCR beta chains appeared HLA-restricted.

With 60 Vbeta and 13 Jbeta primers, the PCR was carried out. Sequencing was performed with immunoSEQ multiplex PCR; in TCRdb, only in-frame clones are kept and a portion is missing. The sample lists about 98,000 clones; roughly three quarters were seen once. Sequencing was carried out using PBMCs. This chain connects TRBV19 to TRBJ1-3; 7 positions match TRBD1. This sequence was found in a male donor in good health and CMV-seropositive. This CDR3 reads CAISRGTGAGNTIYF. CDR3 bases: TGTGCCATCTCACGGGGAACAGGGGCTGGAAACACCATATATTTT. The variable domain in full, with the rest retrieved from reference TRBV19 and TRBJ1-3, is DGGITQSPKYLFRKEGQNVTLSCEQNLNHDAMYWYRQDPGQGLRLIYYSQIVNDFQKGDIAEGYSVSREKKESFPLTVTSAQKNPTAFYLCAISRGTGAGNTIYFGEGSWLTVV.